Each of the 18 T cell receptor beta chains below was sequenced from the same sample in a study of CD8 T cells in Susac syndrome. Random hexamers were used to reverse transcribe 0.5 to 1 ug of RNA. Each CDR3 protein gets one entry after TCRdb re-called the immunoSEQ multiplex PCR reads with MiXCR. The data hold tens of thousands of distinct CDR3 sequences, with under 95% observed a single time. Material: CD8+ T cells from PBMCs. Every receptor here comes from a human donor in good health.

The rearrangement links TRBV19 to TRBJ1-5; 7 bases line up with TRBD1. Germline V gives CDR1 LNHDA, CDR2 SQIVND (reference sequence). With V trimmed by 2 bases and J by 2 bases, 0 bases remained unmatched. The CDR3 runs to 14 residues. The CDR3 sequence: CASSITGGNQPQHF. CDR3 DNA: TGTGCCAGTAGTATAACAGGGGGCAATCAGCCCCAGCATTTT.

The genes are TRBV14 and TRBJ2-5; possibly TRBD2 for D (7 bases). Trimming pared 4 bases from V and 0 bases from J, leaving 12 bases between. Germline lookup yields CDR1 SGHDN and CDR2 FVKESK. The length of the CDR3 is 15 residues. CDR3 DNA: TGTGCCAGCAGCCCCCCGCGGGGGCACCAAGAGACCCAGTACTTC. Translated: CASSPPRGHQETQYF.

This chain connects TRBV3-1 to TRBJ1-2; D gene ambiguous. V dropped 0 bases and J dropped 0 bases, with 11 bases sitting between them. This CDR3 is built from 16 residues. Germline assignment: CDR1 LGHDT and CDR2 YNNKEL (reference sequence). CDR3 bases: TGTGCCAGCAGCCAAGATCGAACAGCTACTAACTATGGCTACACCTTC. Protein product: CASSQDRTATNYGYTF.

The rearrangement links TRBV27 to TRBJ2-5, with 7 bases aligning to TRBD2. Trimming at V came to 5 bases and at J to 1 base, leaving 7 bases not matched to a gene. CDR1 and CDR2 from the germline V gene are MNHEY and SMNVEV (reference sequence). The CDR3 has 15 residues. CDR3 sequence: CASSPSGGGQETQYF. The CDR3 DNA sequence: TGTGCCAGCAGTCCCTCTGGGGGGGGCCAAGAGACCCAGTACTTC.

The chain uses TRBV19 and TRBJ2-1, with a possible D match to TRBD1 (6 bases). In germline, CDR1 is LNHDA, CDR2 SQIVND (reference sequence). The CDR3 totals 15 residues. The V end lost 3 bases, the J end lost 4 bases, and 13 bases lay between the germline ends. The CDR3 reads CASSISGHQYNEQFF. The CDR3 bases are TGTGCCAGTAGTATCTCGGGACACCAATACAATGAGCAGTTCTTC.

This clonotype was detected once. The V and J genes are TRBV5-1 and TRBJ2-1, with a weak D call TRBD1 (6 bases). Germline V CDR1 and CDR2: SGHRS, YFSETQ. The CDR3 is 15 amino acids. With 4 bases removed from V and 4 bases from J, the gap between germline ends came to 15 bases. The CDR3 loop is CASSASGVRYNEQFF. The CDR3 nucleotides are TGCGCCAGCAGCGCCTCAGGGGTGCGGTACAATGAGCAGTTCTTC.

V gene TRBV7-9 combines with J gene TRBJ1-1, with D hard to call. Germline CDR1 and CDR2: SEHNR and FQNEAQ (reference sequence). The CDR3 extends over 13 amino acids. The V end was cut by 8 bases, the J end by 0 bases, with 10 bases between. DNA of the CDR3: TGTGCCAGCTGGGCTTTTATGAACACTGAAGCTTTCTTT. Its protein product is CASWAFMNTEAFF.

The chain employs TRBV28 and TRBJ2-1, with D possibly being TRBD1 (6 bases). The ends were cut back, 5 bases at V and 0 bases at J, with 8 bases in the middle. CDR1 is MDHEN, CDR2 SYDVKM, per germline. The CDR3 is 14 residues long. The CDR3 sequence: CASSLTGSYNEQFF. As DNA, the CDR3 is TGTGCCAGCAGTCTGACAGGCTCCTACAATGAGCAGTTCTTC. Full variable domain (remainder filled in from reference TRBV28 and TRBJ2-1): DVKVTQSSRYLVKRTGEKVFLECVQDMDHENMFWYRQDPGLGLRLIYFSYDVKMKEKGDIPEGYSVSREKKERFSLILESASTNQTSMYLCASSLTGSYNEQFFGPGTRLTVL.

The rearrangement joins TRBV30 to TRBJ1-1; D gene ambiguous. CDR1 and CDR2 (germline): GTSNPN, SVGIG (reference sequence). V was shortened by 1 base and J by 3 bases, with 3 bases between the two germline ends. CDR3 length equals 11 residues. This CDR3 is CAWSAYTEAFF. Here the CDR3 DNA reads TGTGCCTGGAGTGCTTACACTGAAGCTTTCTTT. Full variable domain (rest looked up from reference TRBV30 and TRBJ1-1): SQTIHQWPATLVQPVGSPLSLECTVEGTSNPNLYWYRQAAGRGLQLLFYSVGIGQISSEVPQNLSASRPQDRQFILSSKKLLLSDSGFYLCAWSAYTEAFFGQGTRLTVV.

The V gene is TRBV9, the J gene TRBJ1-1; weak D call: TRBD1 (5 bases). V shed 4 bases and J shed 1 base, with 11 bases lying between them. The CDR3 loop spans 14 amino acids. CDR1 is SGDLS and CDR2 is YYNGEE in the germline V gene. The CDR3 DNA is TGTGCCAGCAGCCCGGGACCGACGAACACTGAAGCTTTCTTT. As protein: CASSPGPTNTEAFF.

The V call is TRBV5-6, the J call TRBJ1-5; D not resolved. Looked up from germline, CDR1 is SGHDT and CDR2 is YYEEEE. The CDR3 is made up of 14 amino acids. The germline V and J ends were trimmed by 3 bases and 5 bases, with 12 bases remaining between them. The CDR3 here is CASSSRLGDQPQHF. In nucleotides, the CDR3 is TGTGCCAGCAGCTCCCGTTTGGGAGATCAGCCCCAGCATTTT.

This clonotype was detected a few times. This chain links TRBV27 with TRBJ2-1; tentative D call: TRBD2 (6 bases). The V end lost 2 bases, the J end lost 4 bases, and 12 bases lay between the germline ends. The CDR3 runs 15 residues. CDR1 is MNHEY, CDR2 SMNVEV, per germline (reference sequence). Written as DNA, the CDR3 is TGTGCCAGCAGTTTAGACGGGAGCCCATACAATGAGCAGTTCTTC. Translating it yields CASSLDGSPYNEQFF.

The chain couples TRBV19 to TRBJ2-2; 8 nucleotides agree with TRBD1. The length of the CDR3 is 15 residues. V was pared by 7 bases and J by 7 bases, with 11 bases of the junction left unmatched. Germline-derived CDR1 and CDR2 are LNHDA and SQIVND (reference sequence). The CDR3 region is CASTTRQGFDGELFF. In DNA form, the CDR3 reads TGTGCCAGTACCACGAGACAGGGGTTTGACGGGGAGCTGTTTTTT.

The CDR3 sequence is CATYGPGLAYEQYF. Written as DNA, the CDR3 is TGTGCCACCTATGGGCCGGGACTAGCGTACGAGCAGTACTTC. V and J are TRBV6-5 and TRBJ2-7; 10 bases are shared with TRBD2. V was clipped by 10 bases and J by 4 bases; unmatched bases: 10. The germline V gene has CDR1 MNHEY and CDR2 SVGAGI. CDR3 length: 14 residues.

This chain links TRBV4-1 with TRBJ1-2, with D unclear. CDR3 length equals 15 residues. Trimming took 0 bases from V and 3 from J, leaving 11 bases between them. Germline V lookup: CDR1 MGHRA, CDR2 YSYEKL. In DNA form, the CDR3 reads TGCGCCAGCAGCCAAGATGGCAACGGATACTATGGCTACACCTTC. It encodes CASSQDGNGYYGYTF.

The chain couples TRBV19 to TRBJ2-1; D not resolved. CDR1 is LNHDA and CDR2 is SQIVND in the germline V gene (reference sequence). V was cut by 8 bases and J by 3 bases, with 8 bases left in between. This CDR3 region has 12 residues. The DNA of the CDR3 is TGTGCCAGTGGACCCCTCTACAATGAGCAGTTCTTC. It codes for CASGPLYNEQFF.

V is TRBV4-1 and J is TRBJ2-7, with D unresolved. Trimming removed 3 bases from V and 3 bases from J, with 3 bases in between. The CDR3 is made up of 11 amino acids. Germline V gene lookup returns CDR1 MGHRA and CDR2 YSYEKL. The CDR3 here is CASSQDYEQYF. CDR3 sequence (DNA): TGCGCCAGCAGCCAGGACTACGAGCAGTACTTC.

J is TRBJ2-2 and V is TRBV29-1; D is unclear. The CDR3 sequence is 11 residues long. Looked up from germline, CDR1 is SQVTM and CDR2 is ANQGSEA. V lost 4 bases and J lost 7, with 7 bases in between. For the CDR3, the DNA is TGCAGCGTTGTTCAGGTCGGGGAGCTGTTTTTT. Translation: CSVVQVGELFF.